This T cell receptor (beta chain) was sequenced during a study of blood T cell repertoires in COVID-19. The overall study: The United States, Italy and Spain provided the acute and convalescent COVID-19 samples. The cDNA or gDNA used as material had been derived from T cells, B-cell-depleted T cells, or PBMCs.

In the authors' methods: Estimates of nucleated cell counts were drawn from the amplification of reference gene primers. Clones were sequenced by immunoSEQ multiplex PCR, and TCRdb holds only the in-frame ones, with some missing. Clone size and the V and J calls come from that table; the DNA yielded D and trimming. The repertoire holds approximately 80,000 clones, with around 81% as singletons. Sequenced material: peripheral blood. The source of this sequence is a human donor in a cohort sampled during active COVID-19.

CDR3 bases: TGCGCCAGCAGCCAAGTGGGGACACGAGACCGACAGCCCCAGCATTTT. It codes for CASSQVGTRDRQPQHF. The chain joins TRBV4-1 to TRBJ1-5; a weak D match, TRBD1 (6 bases). Germline V gives CDR1 MGHRA, CDR2 YSYEKL. The V and J ends lost 1 base and 7 bases respectively, with 17 bases between them. The CDR3 covers 16 residues.